The 20 T cell receptor beta chains listed next were all sequenced from one sample in a study of blood T cell repertoires in COVID-19. Clones were read by immunoSEQ multiplex PCR, and TCRdb kept only the in-frame ones, dropping some. The table records some 62,000 clones, 70% to 90% of them present only once. The sample consisted of PBMCs or T cells enriched from blood (not recorded which). All receptors derive from a woman aged 40 to 50 with acute COVID-19.

This clone was counted once. V is TRBV10-1 and J is TRBJ2-3, with D possibly TRBD2 on 7 matching bases. CDR3 length: 16 residues. Deletions cut 4 bases from V and 4 bases from J, with 18 bases between. Germline V gives CDR1 WNHNN, CDR2 SYGVQD (reference sequence). This chain's CDR3 is CASSASRRGGADTQYF. Written as DNA, the CDR3 is TGCGCCAGCAGTGCCTCCAGGAGAGGGGGGGCAGATACGCAGTATTTT.

V usage is TRBV7-8 and J usage is TRBJ2-4; TRBD2 aligns across 11 bases. CDR1 and CDR2 (germline): SGHVS, FQNEAQ. J was trimmed by 7 bases and V by 5 bases; bases with no gene match: 7. The CDR3 length is 15 residues. CDR3 amino acids: CASSPRTSGWNIQYF. The CDR3 coding sequence is TGTGCCAGCAGCCCACGGACTAGCGGGTGGAACATTCAGTACTTC.

This sequence joins TRBV19 and TRBJ1-2; D might be TRBD1 (5 bases). Between the trimmed V and J ends, which lost 9 bases and 6 bases, there was a span of 14 bases. Germline CDR1 is LNHDA and CDR2 is SQIVND (reference sequence). The CDR3 loop spans 12 amino acids. CDR3 nucleotide sequence: TGTGCCAGCCAGGGCCGGTTGAATGGCTACACCTTC. Amino acids: CASQGRLNGYTF.

This chain joins TRBV10-3 and TRBJ1-5, with no clear D. This CDR3 is 11 amino acids long. V dropped 2 bases and J dropped 11 bases, with 7 bases sitting between them. Germline V CDR1 and CDR2: ENHRY, SYGVKD. In DNA form, the CDR3 reads TGTGCCATCAGTGAGGGCGAGGCCCAGCATTTT. It encodes CAISEGEAQHF.

The chain combines TRBV19 with TRBJ1-5; no firm D call. Trimming removed 3 bases at V and 4 bases at J, with 7 bases between. The CDR3 length is 13 residues. CDR1 is LNHDA, CDR2 SQIVND, per germline (reference sequence). The CDR3 nucleotides read TGTGCCAGTAGTATCACAGCAAATCAGCCCCAGCATTTT. Encoded protein: CASSITANQPQHF.

The chain links TRBV7-9 to TRBJ2-2, with no clear D. CDR1 is SEHNR and CDR2 is FQNEAQ in the germline V gene (reference sequence). The CDR3 spans 13 residues. Deletions cut 5 bases from V and 10 bases from J, with 14 bases between. The CDR3 loop is CASSPEVFEELFF. For the CDR3, the DNA is TGTGCCAGCAGCCCCGAGGTGTTTGAGGAGCTGTTTTTT.

The chain has TRBV6-6 and TRBJ2-7; 12 nucleotides line up with TRBD2. From germline, CDR1 is MNHNY and CDR2 SVGAGI (reference sequence). The V segment lost 5 bases and the J segment 2 bases; nucleotides outside the gene matches: 16. The CDR3 sequence is 19 residues long. The CDR3 DNA is TGTGCCAGCAGTCCCGCCACGAAACGGACTAGCGGGACTCCCTACGAGCAGTACTTC. Protein: CASSPATKRTSGTPYEQYF.

The chain links TRBV12-3 or TRBV12-4 to TRBJ1-1, with D tentatively TRBD1 (5 bases). Trimming shortened V by 8 bases and J by 3 bases, and 13 bases separated the two germline ends. CDR3 length: 13 amino acids. In nucleotides, the CDR3 is TGTGCCAGCGTTTTTGGGGGGGACACTGAAGCTTTCTTT. Encoded protein: CASVFGGDTEAFF.

The chain joins TRBV9 to TRBJ1-3; TRBD1 matches 11 bases. The CDR3 length is 17 residues. The trim removed 0 bases at V and 3 bases at J, leaving 5 bases unmatched. Looked up from germline, CDR1 is SGDLS and CDR2 is YYNGEE. The CDR3 spells CASSVAGQGASGNTIYF. In DNA form, the CDR3 reads TGTGCCAGCAGCGTAGCTGGACAGGGGGCGAGTGGAAACACCATATATTTT.

V gene TRBV18 combines with J gene TRBJ2-1; no clear D gene. Germline values: CDR1 KGHSH, CDR2 LQKENI. The V end lost 2 bases, the J end lost 10 bases, and 6 bases lay between the germline ends. The CDR3 runs 11 residues. CDR3 sequence: CASSPTEEQFF. CDR3 coding DNA: TGTGCCAGCTCACCAACAGAAGAGCAGTTCTTC.

A single count supports this clone. The V call is TRBV29-1, the J call TRBJ1-1; D is perhaps TRBD1 (5 bases). V gave up 6 bases and J gave up 2 bases, with 16 bases separating them. The CDR3 runs 14 residues. Per the germline V gene, CDR1 is SQVTM and CDR2 is ANQGSEA. In nucleotides, the CDR3 is TGCAGCGTGAGGTGGGGGGGGAGCAACACTGAAGCTTTCTTT. Amino acids: CSVRWGGSNTEAFF.

This clone was detected only once. CDR3 amino acids: CASSIGGLRGQLEAFF. The CDR3 bases are TGTGCCAGTAGTATAGGTGGCTTGAGGGGACAGCTTGAAGCTTTCTTT. The V call is TRBV19, the J call TRBJ1-1; 7 nucleotides agree with TRBD1. J lost 7 bases, V lost 1 base, and 12 bases had no gene match. Germline V gene sequence: CDR1 LNHDA, CDR2 SQIVND (reference sequence). The length of the CDR3 is 16 residues.

J is TRBJ1-5 and V is TRBV7-9, with TRBD1 matching 9 bases. The CDR3 loop spans 14 amino acids. Germline CDR1 is SEHNR and CDR2 is FQNEAQ (reference sequence). The junction had 3 bases not matched to a gene; V was cut back by 3 bases and J by 6 bases. For the CDR3, the DNA is TGTGCCAGCAGCTTGACAGGGGGAGGTCAGCCCCAGCATTTT. This sequence encodes CASSLTGGGQPQHF.

This clone appeared once. The gene calls are TRBV9 and TRBJ1-2; tentative D call: TRBD1 (5 bases). The CDR3 spans 14 residues. Between the trimmed V and J ends, which lost 4 bases and 3 bases, there was a span of 13 bases. CDR1 is SGDLS and CDR2 is YYNGEE in the germline V gene. The CDR3: CASSSARVDYGYTF. In DNA, the CDR3 is TGTGCCAGCAGCTCCGCCAGGGTTGACTATGGCTACACCTTC.

V and J are TRBV5-6 and TRBJ2-1, with no clear D. V lost 0 bases and J 7 bases, leaving 8 bases between the germline ends. The length of the CDR3 is 13 residues. The germline CDR1 and CDR2 sequences are SGHDT and YYEEEE. CDR3 residues: CASSLVRWNEQFF. CDR3 DNA sequence: TGTGCCAGCAGCTTGGTCAGGTGGAATGAGCAGTTCTTC.

The chain combines TRBV7-2 with TRBJ2-4, with 7 nucleotides matching TRBD1. V was clipped by 0 bases and J by 8 bases; unmatched bases: 4. Germline CDR1 reads SGHTA; CDR2 reads FQGNSA. This CDR3 is 14 amino acids long. CDR3: CASSLARGTDIQYF. The CDR3 DNA is TGTGCCAGCAGCTTAGCGCGAGGGACAGACATTCAGTACTTC.

The V and J genes are TRBV5-1 and TRBJ2-7, with 12 bases that match TRBD2. The J segment lost 2 bases and the V segment lost 3 bases, leaving 3 bases of the junction unmatched. The CDR3 has 15 residues. The V gene's germline CDR1 is SGHRS and CDR2 YFSETQ. In DNA, the CDR3 is TGCGCCAGCAGCTGGACTAGCGGGGCACCCTACGAGCAGTACTTC. This sequence encodes CASSWTSGAPYEQYF.

The chain employs TRBV27 and TRBJ1-1; 7 bases line up with TRBD1. Germline trimming cut 4 bases from V and 4 bases from J; bases unmatched to any gene: 9. CDR1 MNHEY and CDR2 SMNVEV come from the germline V gene (reference sequence). The CDR3 covers 15 residues. Written as DNA, the CDR3 is TGTGCCAGCAGTTCTCACAGGGGCCTAACCACTGAAGCTTTCTTT. Translating gives CASSSHRGLTTEAFF.

The rearrangement links TRBV7-3 to TRBJ2-7; a possible D gene is TRBD1 (5 bases). The V gene's germline CDR1 is SGHTA and CDR2 FQGTGA. The CDR3 sequence is 15 residues long. V lost 5 bases and J 5 bases, leaving 19 bases between the germline ends. The CDR3 is CASSPPPPTGHEQYF. The CDR3 DNA follows: TGTGCCAGCAGCCCCCCGCCACCAACAGGCCACGAGCAGTACTTC.

V is TRBV18 and J is TRBJ2-2, with D possibly being TRBD1 (6 bases). Germline V CDR1 and CDR2: KGHSH, LQKENI. CDR3 length equals 17 residues. V was cut by 0 bases and J by 0 bases, with 11 bases left in between. DNA for the CDR3: TGTGCCAGCTCACCACCGACAGGATCGGCGAACACCGGGGAGCTGTTTTTT. Its protein product is CASSPPTGSANTGELFF.